This passage covers 15 T cell receptor beta chains from one sample sequenced in a study of control samples from healthy donors and cancer patients. Generated by immunoSEQ multiplex PCR, the TCRdb table keeps only in-frame clones and is missing some. The sample carries about 220,000 clones, around 94% recorded once. Material for sequencing was blood. These receptors all come from a man aged 50 to 59 in good health.

This clone was detected once. The chain couples TRBV2 to TRBJ1-5, with 7 bases matching TRBD1. J gave up 2 bases and V 11 bases, and 12 bases lay outside the gene matches. Germline lookup yields CDR1 SNHLY and CDR2 FYNNEI. CDR3 size: 15 residues. The CDR3 here is CASQGGVYGNQPQHF. The CDR3 region has the DNA TGTGCCTCTCAGGGGGGGGTATACGGCAATCAGCCCCAGCATTTT.

The chain combines TRBV3-1 (or the pseudogene TRBV3-2) with TRBJ1-4, with 10 positions matching TRBD1. This CDR3 comprises 16 residues. V lost 4 bases and J lost 4; bases outside the gene matches: 6. CDR1 and CDR2 (germline): LGHDT, YNNKEL (reference sequence). CDR3 region: CASSPGTGAFNEKLFF. The CDR3, as DNA: TGTGCCAGCAGCCCCGGGACAGGGGCTTTTAATGAAAAACTGTTTTTT.

The chain joins TRBV10-1 to TRBJ2-1; TRBD2 agrees at 7 bases. V was pared by 2 bases and J by 8 bases, with 9 bases of the junction left unmatched. This CDR3 region has 15 residues. CDR1 is WNHNN and CDR2 is SYGVQD in the germline V gene (reference sequence). The CDR3 sequence is CASSEERGGRDEQFF. The CDR3 DNA reads as TGCGCCAGCAGTGAGGAGCGGGGCGGCCGCGATGAGCAGTTCTTC.

This chain uses TRBV28 with TRBJ1-5; D perhaps matches TRBD1 (6 bases). The CDR3 covers 15 residues. Germline CDR1 and CDR2: MDHEN and SYDVKM. V dropped 5 bases and J dropped 2 bases, with 13 bases sitting between them. CDR3 region: CASSTGRMGNQPQHF. CDR3 nucleotide sequence: TGTGCCAGCAGTACAGGGCGGATGGGCAATCAGCCCCAGCATTTT.

V is TRBV11-2 and J is TRBJ2-2; D could derive from TRBD1 or TRBD2 (6 bases each). The V end was cut by 6 bases, the J end by 5 bases, with 16 bases between. Germline loops: CDR1 SGHAT, CDR2 FQNNGV. The CDR3 loop spans 15 amino acids. In nucleotides, the CDR3 is TGTGCCAGCAGGTGGTCGGGGGCGCTGACCGGGGAGCTGTTTTTT. Translating it yields CASRWSGALTGELFF.

This rearrangement joins TRBV4-1 to TRBJ2-3; D is tentatively TRBD1 or TRBD2 (6 bases each). The germline V gene encodes CDR1 MGHRA and CDR2 YSYEKL. Trimming shortened V by 1 base and J by 2 bases, and 10 bases separated the two germline ends. This CDR3 contains 15 residues. The DNA for the CDR3 is TGCGCCAGCAGCCAAGTCGGGGGCCTCACAGATACGCAGTATTTT. Amino acids: CASSQVGGLTDTQYF.

The chain employs TRBV28 and TRBJ1-2; 10 bases are a match to TRBD1. CDR3 size: 14 residues. V gave up 7 bases and J gave up 5 bases; unmatched junction bases: 7. Germline CDR1 MDHEN, CDR2 SYDVKM. CDR3 sequence reads: CASKMTGGRYGYTF. The CDR3 DNA follows: TGTGCCAGCAAAATGACAGGGGGCAGGTATGGCTACACCTTC.

The genes are TRBV28 and TRBJ2-7; 7 bases line up with TRBD1. The V gene end was trimmed by 5 bases and the J gene end by 2 bases; junction bases not matched to a gene: 6. Germline lookup yields CDR1 MDHEN and CDR2 SYDVKM. The CDR3 is 14 residues long. CDR3 loop: CASSNLQGPYEQYF. The CDR3 DNA reads TGTGCCAGCAGTAACCTACAGGGGCCCTACGAGCAGTACTTC.

The chain employs TRBV27 and TRBJ1-3; 9 bases agree with TRBD1. Looked up from germline, CDR1 is MNHEY and CDR2 is SMNVEV (reference sequence). The CDR3 extends over 15 amino acids. J was trimmed by 4 bases and V by 4 bases; bases with no gene match: 5. CDR3 in DNA: TGTGCCAGCAGTTACCACAGGGGGCCGGGAAACACCATATATTTT. Translating it yields CASSYHRGPGNTIYF.

V usage is TRBV10-1 and J usage is TRBJ2-2; D is possibly TRBD1 (5 bases). This CDR3 comprises 16 residues. V was cut by 3 bases and J by 3 bases, with 14 bases left in between. From germline, CDR1 is WNHNN and CDR2 SYGVQD (reference sequence). CDR3 protein: CASSDSREEDTGELFF. The CDR3 coding sequence is TGCGCCAGCAGTGACAGCAGGGAAGAGGACACCGGGGAGCTGTTTTTT.

This chain joins TRBV7-2 and TRBJ2-3; 9 bases are shared with TRBD2. Unmatched junction bases numbered 7, after V lost 1 base and J lost 8 bases. CDR1 and CDR2 from the germline V gene are SGHTA and FQGNSA. This CDR3 is built from 15 residues. The CDR3 loop is CASSLVSSGAGTQYF. The CDR3, as DNA: TGTGCCAGCAGCTTAGTTTCTAGCGGGGCTGGTACGCAGTATTTT. Full variable domain (outside the CDR3, taken from reference TRBV7-2 and TRBJ2-3): GAGVSQSPSNKVTEKGKDVELRCDPISGHTALYWYRQSLGQGLEFLIYFQGNSAPDKSGLPSDRFSAERTGGSVSTLTIQRTQQEDSAVYLCASSLVSSGAGTQYFGPGTRLTVL.

The rearrangement joins TRBV18 to TRBJ1-6, with 9 bases matching TRBD1. Germline CDR1 is KGHSH and CDR2 is LQKENI. V shed 3 bases, J shed 7 bases, and the junction held 4 bases outside the gene matches. This CDR3 spans 15 amino acids. The CDR3 loop reads CASSPLGQGNSPLHF. CDR3 nucleotides: TGTGCCAGCTCACCCTTGGGACAGGGAAATTCACCCCTCCACTTT.

This sequence joins TRBV12-3 or TRBV12-4 and TRBJ1-1; TRBD1 might be the D (6 bases). Trimming shortened V by 8 bases and J by 9 bases, and 19 bases separated the two germline ends. This CDR3 contains 13 residues. The CDR3 reads CASVRGGRRKAFF. The CDR3 region has the DNA TGTGCCAGCGTAAGGGGGGGTCGGAGGAAAGCTTTCTTT.

The gene calls are TRBV5-1 and TRBJ1-2; no definite D call. V lost 0 bases and J 2 bases, leaving 8 bases between the germline ends. Germline V gene data show CDR1 as SGHRS and CDR2 as YFSETQ. The CDR3 runs to 14 residues. The CDR3 sequence: CASSLAPENYGYTF. In DNA form, the CDR3 reads TGCGCCAGCAGCTTGGCTCCGGAAAACTATGGCTACACCTTC.

Worth noting for this clone: The sample carries other DNA sequences with the same CDR3. J is TRBJ2-7 and V is TRBV18, with 11 bases lining up with TRBD1. CDR1 is KGHSH and CDR2 is LQKENI in the germline V gene. The CDR3 is made up of 14 amino acids. The V gene end was trimmed by 3 bases and the J gene end by 3 bases; junction bases not matched to a gene: 1. This CDR3 is CASSPGQGDYEQYF. As DNA, the CDR3 is TGTGCCAGCTCACCGGGACAGGGGGACTACGAGCAGTACTTC. The variable domain in full, completed from reference TRBV18 and TRBJ2-7, reads NAGVMQNPRHLVRRRGQEARLRCSPMKGHSHVYWYRQLPEEGLKFMVYLQKENIIDESGMPKERFSAEFPKEGPSILRIQQVVRGDSAAYFCASSPGQGDYEQYFGPGTRLTVT.